What follows are 11 T cell receptor beta chains derived from one specimen sequenced in a study of cytomegalovirus exposure and HLA in healthy donors. The PCR had 60 Vbeta and 13 Jbeta primers. Profiling relied on immunoSEQ multiplex PCR, and the TCRdb table lists in-frame clones only, not all of them. The data hold 150,000 to 200,000 clones, with approximately 80% observed a single time. Sequenced material: PBMCs. These receptors were obtained from a woman between 18 and 29 years old in good health and CMV-seronegative.

The chain employs TRBV28 and TRBJ2-7; 7 bases match TRBD2. The CDR3 extends over 13 amino acids. Germline CDR1 is MDHEN and CDR2 is SYDVKM. V lost 9 bases to trimming and J lost 3 bases; unmatched junction nucleotides: 8. CDR3 region: CASCPSGLYEQYF. Here the CDR3 DNA reads TGTGCCAGTTGCCCTAGCGGCCTCTACGAGCAGTACTTC.

This chain connects TRBV4-2 to TRBJ2-3; 12 bases align to TRBD2. From germline, CDR1 is LGHNA and CDR2 YNFKEQ. CDR3 length: 16 residues. Trimming at V came to 2 bases and at J to 2 bases, leaving 2 bases not matched to a gene. CDR3 loop: CASSQRLAGVTDTQYF. For the CDR3, the DNA is TGTGCCAGCAGCCAAAGACTAGCGGGGGTCACAGATACGCAGTATTTT.

This clone was found a few times. One end of the junction is discordant with germline, which a read error may explain. The chain couples TRBV6-1 to TRBJ1-1, with D unresolved. Germline V gene data show CDR1 as MNHNS and CDR2 as SASEGT. This CDR3 is built from 14 residues. The CDR3 region has the DNA TGTGCCAGCAGGGAAGGACTGTCGAACACTGAAGCTTTCTTT. This gives the protein CASREGLSNTEAFF.

V is TRBV4-2 and J is TRBJ2-7; 7 nucleotides match TRBD1. Germline V lookup: CDR1 LGHNA, CDR2 YNFKEQ. The CDR3 is 12 amino acids. Unmatched junction bases numbered 8, after V lost 2 bases and J lost 13 bases. The CDR3: CASSQSGQPSYF. The CDR3 bases are TGTGCCAGCAGCCAATCGGGACAGCCTTCTTACTTC.

The chain is built from TRBV5-1 and TRBJ2-7; D not certain. V was cut by 4 bases and J by 3 bases, with 11 bases left in between. The CDR3 consists of 13 residues. CDR1 is SGHRS, CDR2 YFSETQ, per germline. The CDR3 bases are TGCGCCAGCAGCCTGGACGACTTCTACGAGCAGTACTTC. Translation gives CASSLDDFYEQYF.

The chain joins TRBV5-6 to TRBJ1-2; 12 bases match TRBD1. The J segment lost 4 bases and the V segment lost 5 bases, leaving 6 bases of the junction unmatched. The CDR3 loop spans 15 amino acids. Germline V gene data show CDR1 as SGHDT and CDR2 as YYEEEE. DNA of the CDR3: TGTGCCAGCAGGCCGGGGACAGGGGGCGCCTATGGCTACACCTTC. Translated: CASRPGTGGAYGYTF. Variable domain in full (rest from reference TRBV5-6 and TRBJ1-2): DAGVTQSPTHLIKTRGQQVTLRCSPKSGHDTVSWYQQALGQGPQFIFQYYEEEERQRGNFPDRFSGHQFPNYSSELNVNALLLGDSALYLCASRPGTGGAYGYTFGSGTRLTVV.

This clone has more than one count but fewer than ten. A junction end diverges from the germline sequence, so it may reflect a read error. This chain uses TRBV16 with TRBJ1-2, with D possibly TRBD1 on 5 matching bases. The germline V gene encodes CDR1 KGHSY and CDR2 FQNENV. CDR3 length equals 13 residues. CDR3 bases: TGTGCCAGCAGCCAATCGGGTCAGGGAGTAGCGGACTTC. This gives the protein CASSQSGQGVADF. The full variable domain, completed using reference TRBV16 and TRBJ1-2, is GEEVAQTPKHLVRGEGQKAKLYCAPIKGHSYVFWYQQVLKNEFKFLISFQNENVFDETGMPKERFSAKCLPNSPCSLEIQATKLEDSAVYFCASSQSGQGVADFGSGTRLTVV.

The V and J genes are TRBV11-3 and TRBJ2-2, with TRBD2 as a possible D gene (5 bases). Germline CDR1 is SGHNT and CDR2 is YENEEA. This CDR3 spans 15 amino acids. The germline V and J ends were trimmed by 2 bases and 7 bases, with 14 bases remaining between them. The CDR3 region is CASSLLSGAGGELFF. In DNA, the CDR3 is TGTGCCAGCAGCTTACTGAGTGGTGCGGGCGGGGAGCTGTTTTTT.

The chain carries TRBV28 and TRBJ1-1, with 8 bases lining up with TRBD1. Losses at the gene ends were 5 bases for V and 11 bases for J; bases not matched to a gene: 16. This CDR3 is built from 15 residues. The germline V gene has CDR1 MDHEN and CDR2 SYDVKM. The CDR3 nucleotides read TGTGCCAGCAGTCCCGGACAGGGCTTTGTTTTAGCGGCTTTCTTT. Its translation is CASSPGQGFVLAAFF.

This clone was counted a few times. This rearrangement joins TRBV4-2 to TRBJ2-1; D possibly corresponds to TRBD2 (6 bases). Between the trimmed V and J ends, which lost 0 bases and 11 bases, there was a span of 14 bases. Germline CDR1 is LGHNA and CDR2 is YNFKEQ. The CDR3 loop spans 14 amino acids. The CDR3 DNA follows: TGTGCCAGCAGCCAAGATCGGGAGTCTTCCCAGCAGTTCTTC. Its protein is CASSQDRESSQQFF.

J is TRBJ2-7 and V is TRBV6-5; TRBD2 aligns across 8 bases. CDR1 and CDR2 (germline): MNHEY, SVGAGI. CDR3 length: 13 amino acids. Unmatched junction bases numbered 6, after V lost 6 bases and J lost 5 bases. CDR3 residues: CASRPGLAHEQYF. The CDR3 coding sequence is TGTGCCAGCAGACCTGGACTAGCCCACGAGCAGTACTTC.